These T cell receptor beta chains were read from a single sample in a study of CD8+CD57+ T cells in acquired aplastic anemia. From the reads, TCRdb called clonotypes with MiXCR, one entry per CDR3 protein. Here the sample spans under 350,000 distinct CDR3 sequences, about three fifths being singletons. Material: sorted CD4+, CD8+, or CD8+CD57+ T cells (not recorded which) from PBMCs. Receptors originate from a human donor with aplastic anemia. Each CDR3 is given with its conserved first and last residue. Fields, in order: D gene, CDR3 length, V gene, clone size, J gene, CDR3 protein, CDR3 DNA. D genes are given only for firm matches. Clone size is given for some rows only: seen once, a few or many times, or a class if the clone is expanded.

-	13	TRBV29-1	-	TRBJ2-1	CSVRGTEYNEQFF	TGCAGCGTTCGAGGGACGGAATACAATGAGCAGTTCTTC
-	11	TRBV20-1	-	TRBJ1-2	CSADVDYGYTF	TGCAGTGCAGACGTAGACTATGGCTACACCTTC
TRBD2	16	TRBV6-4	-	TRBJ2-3	CASSDSSGGATDTQYF	TGTGCCAGCAGTGACTCTAGCGGGGGGGCTACAGATACGCAGTATTTT
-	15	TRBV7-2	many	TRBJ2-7	CASSLAPDSPYEQYF	TGTGCCAGCAGCTTAGCGCCGGATAGTCCCTACGAGCAGTACTTC
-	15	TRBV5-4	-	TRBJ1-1	CASNPDRNMITEAFF	TGTGCCAGCAACCCGGACAGAAACATGATCACTGAAGCTTTCTTT
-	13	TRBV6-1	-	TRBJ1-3	CASSERVDDTIYF	TGTGCCAGCAGTGAGCGGGTAGACGACACCATATATTTT
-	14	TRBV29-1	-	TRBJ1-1	CSVGVVQLNTEAFF	TGCAGCGTTGGAGTAGTACAGCTGAACACTGAAGCTTTCTTT
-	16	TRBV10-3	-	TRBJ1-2	CAISESTKGGNYGYTF	TGTGCCATCAGTGAGTCGACCAAGGGCGGTAACTATGGCTACACCTTC
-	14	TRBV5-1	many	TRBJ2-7	CASRLGGDSYEQYF	TGCGCCAGCAGATTAGGGGGAGACTCCTACGAGCAGTACTTC
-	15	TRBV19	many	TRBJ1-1	CASSPGIGLRTEAFF	TGTGCCAGTAGCCCAGGGATTGGGCTTCGGACTGAAGCTTTCTTT
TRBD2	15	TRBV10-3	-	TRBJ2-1	CAMRTSGSNYNEQFF	TGTGCCATGCGGACTAGCGGGAGTAACTACAATGAGCAGTTCTTC
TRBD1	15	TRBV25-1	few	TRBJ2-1	CASSEYATGPNEQFF	TGTGCCAGCAGTGAATATGCGACAGGGCCCAATGAGCAGTTCTTC
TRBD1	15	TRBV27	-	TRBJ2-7	CASSGRTGSSYEQYF	TGTGCCAGCAGTGGGAGGACAGGGAGCTCCTACGAGCAGTACTTC
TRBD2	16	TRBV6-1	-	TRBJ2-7	CASSEGLAGENYEQYF	TGTGCCAGCAGTGAAGGACTAGCGGGAGAAAATTACGAGCAGTACTTC
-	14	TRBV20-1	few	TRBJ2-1	CSASRGGASNEQFF	TGCAGTGCTAGTCGTGGGGGGGCGAGCAATGAGCAGTTCTTC
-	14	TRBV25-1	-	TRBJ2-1	CASSGSKLYNEQFF	TGTGCCAGCAGTGGTTCTAAGTTGTACAATGAGCAGTTCTTC
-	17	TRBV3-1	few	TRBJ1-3	CASSPIYSGASGNTIYF	TGTGCCAGCAGCCCCATCTACTCCGGAGCCTCTGGAAACACCATATATTTT
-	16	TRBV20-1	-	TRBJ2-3	CSALQEKGPGTDTQYF	TGCAGTGCCCTTCAGGAGAAGGGGCCGGGCACAGATACGCAGTATTTT
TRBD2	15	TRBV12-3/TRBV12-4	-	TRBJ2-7	CASSSPSGYPYEQYF	TGTGCCAGCAGTTCCCCTAGCGGATATCCCTACGAGCAGTACTTC
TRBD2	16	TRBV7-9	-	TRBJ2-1	CASSPYLAGDYNEQFF	TGTGCCAGCAGCCCGTACCTAGCGGGAGATTACAATGAGCAGTTCTTC
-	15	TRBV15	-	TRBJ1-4	CATSRVRDTPEKLFF	TGTGCCACCAGCAGAGTACGGGACACCCCTGAAAAACTGTTTTTT
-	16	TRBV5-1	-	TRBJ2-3	CASSPLKGGDIDTQYF	TGCGCCAGCAGCCCCTTGAAGGGGGGAGACATAGATACGCAGTATTTT
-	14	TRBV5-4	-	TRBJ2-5	CASSWAGGQETQYF	TGTGCCAGCAGCTGGGCTGGGGGCCAAGAGACCCAGTACTTC
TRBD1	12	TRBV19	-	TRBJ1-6	CACRQGHSPLHF	TGTGCCTGTCGACAGGGGCATTCACCCCTCCACTTT
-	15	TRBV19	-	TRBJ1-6	CASSQGQLINSPLHF	TGTGCCAGTAGCCAGGGACAACTAATTAATTCACCCCTCCACTTT
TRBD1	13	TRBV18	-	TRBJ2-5	CASHQGAEETQYF	TGTGCCAGCCACCAGGGGGCCGAGGAGACCCAGTACTTC
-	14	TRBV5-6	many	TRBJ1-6	CASSQPGPSGPLHF	TGTGCCAGCAGCCAGCCGGGCCCAAGTGGGCCCCTCCACTTT
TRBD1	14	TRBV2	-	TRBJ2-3	CASCQDRGYNEQYF	TGTGCCAGCTGTCAGGACAGGGGCTACAATGAGCAGTATTTT
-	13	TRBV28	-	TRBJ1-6	CASWTDYNSPLHF	TGTGCCAGTTGGACGGACTATAATTCACCCCTCCACTTT
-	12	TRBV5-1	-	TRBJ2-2	CASSYRPGELFF	TGCGCCAGCAGCTACCGGCCCGGGGAGCTGTTTTTT